Shown below are 20 T cell receptor beta chains from a single sample sequenced in a study of OX40 agonist ivuxolimab in advanced cancers. Produced via immunoSEQ multiplex PCR; TCRdb's table is partial and in-frame only. The table includes roughly 79,000 clones, roughly 90% detected once. Sequencing was performed on CD4+ or CD8+ T cells sorted from blood, taken in a trial of the OX40 agonist ivuxolimab. The origin of the receptors is an adult with an advanced solid tumor such as melanoma, head and neck, liver or kidney cancer.

The rearrangement links TRBV15 to TRBJ2-1; TRBD2 agrees at 10 bases. Looked up from germline, CDR1 is LNHNV and CDR2 is YYDKDF (reference sequence). This CDR3 comprises 16 residues. J was trimmed by 5 bases and V by 4 bases; bases with no gene match: 8. The CDR3 nucleotides read TGTGCCACCAGCACCCATCTAGCGGGGGCTGACAATGAGCAGTTCTTC. It yields the protein CATSTHLAGADNEQFF.

The genes are TRBV28 and TRBJ1-1; no definite D call. CDR1 and CDR2 from the germline V gene are MDHEN and SYDVKM. The CDR3 is 12 amino acids. Trimming left V 2 bases short and J 6 bases short, with 7 bases between. CDR3 sequence (DNA): TGTGCCAGCAGTTTACAGGATGCTGAAGCTTTCTTT. It specifies CASSLQDAEAFF. Supplemented by reference TRBV28 and TRBJ1-1, the full variable domain reads DVKVTQSSRYLVKRTGEKVFLECVQDMDHENMFWYRQDPGLGLRLIYFSYDVKMKEKGDIPEGYSVSREKKERFSLILESASTNQTSMYLCASSLQDAEAFFGQGTRLTVV.

This clone occurred once. This rearrangement joins TRBV29-1 to TRBJ1-2, with 8 bases matching TRBD1. Trimming cost V 4 bases and J 4 bases; bases outside gene matches: 5. CDR1 is SQVTM and CDR2 is ANQGSEA in the germline V gene. This CDR3 is built from 13 residues. Written as DNA, the CDR3 is TGCAGCGTTGGGGGGGGACAGGTCTATGGCTACACCTTC. Its translation is CSVGGGQVYGYTF.

The V gene is TRBV2, the J gene TRBJ2-7, with 7 bases fitting TRBD1. Trimming removed 2 bases from V and 5 bases from J; junction bases left unmatched: 9. The CDR3 totals 15 residues. The germline gives CDR1 SNHLY, CDR2 FYNNEI. CDR3 sequence: CASSEPFGQGDEQYF. CDR3 bases: TGTGCCAGCAGTGAACCTTTTGGGCAGGGGGACGAGCAGTACTTC.

Only one count was recorded for this clone. The chain joins TRBV7-3 to TRBJ2-1; maybe TRBD1 (5 bases). Germline V gene data show CDR1 as SGHTA and CDR2 as FQGTGA. Trimming left V 5 bases short and J 7 bases short, with 9 bases between. This CDR3 contains 12 residues. As DNA, the CDR3 is TGTGCCAGCAGCCCGCAGGGTAATGAGCAGTTCTTC. Translated: CASSPQGNEQFF.

The genes are TRBV27 and TRBJ2-5; maybe TRBD2 (5 bases). Germline CDR1 and CDR2: MNHEY and SMNVEV (reference sequence). The V end was cut by 3 bases, the J end by 2 bases, with 13 bases between. There are 15 residues in the CDR3. CDR3 residues: CASSFGGYYQETQYF. The CDR3 coding sequence is TGTGCCAGCAGTTTCGGCGGGTACTATCAAGAGACCCAGTACTTC.

The chain employs TRBV11-3 and TRBJ1-6, with 7 bases aligning to TRBD1. Per germline, CDR1 SGHNT and CDR2 YENEEA. After removal of 4 bases from V and 2 bases from J, the junction contained 17 bases not matched to a gene. This CDR3 contains 20 residues. The CDR3, as DNA: TGTGCCAGCAGCTCCCAGGGGGACGGCCGCTTCGTTCCCTATAATTCACCCCTCCACTTT. Protein: CASSSQGDGRFVPYNSPLHF.

The chain recombines TRBV6-6 with TRBJ1-5; D not resolved. The germline V gene has CDR1 MNHNY and CDR2 SVGAGI (reference sequence). Deletions cut 4 bases from V and 5 bases from J, with 9 bases between. The length of the CDR3 is 13 residues. CDR3 in amino acids: CASSSSRDQPQHF. The CDR3 bases are TGTGCCAGCAGTTCCTCCAGAGATCAGCCCCAGCATTTT.

V is TRBV25-1 and J is TRBJ1-2; D uncertain. CDR1 is MGHDK and CDR2 is SYGVNS in the germline V gene. The CDR3 runs to 14 residues. The V and J ends lost 4 bases and 6 bases respectively, with 15 bases between them. Here the CDR3 reads CASSGRSGEHGYTF. In DNA, the CDR3 is TGTGCCAGCAGTGGTCGGTCGGGTGAACATGGCTACACCTTC.

This chain connects TRBV13 to TRBJ2-1; 8 bases map to TRBD2. Germline CDR1 is PRHDT and CDR2 is FYEKMQ (reference sequence). With V trimmed by 1 base and J by 4 bases, 6 bases remained unmatched. CDR3 size: 16 residues. The CDR3 coding sequence is TGTGCCAGCAGCTTAGTGAGCGGGGGCCCGTACAATGAGCAGTTCTTC. Translating gives CASSLVSGGPYNEQFF.

This chain connects TRBV27 to TRBJ2-7; 12 bases agree with TRBD1. Trimming took 5 bases from V and 0 from J; bases not matched to a gene: 17. From germline, CDR1 is MNHEY and CDR2 SMNVEV (reference sequence). The CDR3 runs 20 residues. The CDR3 nucleotides are TGTGCCAGCAGTCTCCAGAAACCGGGACAGGGGGCTACATTCTCCTACGAGCAGTACTTC. Its translation: CASSLQKPGQGATFSYEQYF.

The genes are TRBV6-1 and TRBJ2-7; maybe TRBD1 (5 bases). V was pared by 4 bases and J by 3 bases, with 19 bases between. The CDR3 contains 16 residues. The V gene's germline CDR1 is MNHNS and CDR2 SASEGT. CDR3 nucleotide sequence: TGTGCCAGCAGTGTACAAATGGGGCAGGCAAACTACGAGCAGTACTTC. Its protein product is CASSVQMGQANYEQYF.

The V call is TRBV7-6, the J call TRBJ2-1; 7 nucleotides line up with TRBD2. The CDR3 runs 15 residues. CDR1 SGHVS and CDR2 FNYEAQ come from the germline V gene. Trimming cost V 1 base and J 5 bases; bases outside gene matches: 5. This chain's CDR3 is CASSLGPGGNNEQFF. The CDR3 DNA reads as TGTGCCAGCAGCTTAGGCCCGGGGGGAAACAATGAGCAGTTCTTC.

The J gene is TRBJ2-7, the V gene TRBV10-1, with a weak D call TRBD1 (5 bases). Trimming shortened V by 2 bases and J by 4 bases, and 9 bases separated the two germline ends. Germline CDR1 and CDR2: WNHNN and SYGVQD (reference sequence). The CDR3 totals 13 residues. The CDR3 spells CASSEPRAYEQYF. CDR3 sequence (DNA): TGCGCCAGCAGTGAGCCCAGGGCTTACGAGCAGTACTTC.

This clone was counted only a few times. The chain employs TRBV7-3 and TRBJ1-1; D might be TRBD1 (5 bases). Trimming removed 5 bases at V and 3 bases at J, with 10 bases between. The CDR3 loop spans 13 amino acids. The V gene's germline CDR1 is SGHTA and CDR2 FQGTGA. The CDR3 DNA follows: TGTGCCAGCAGCCCGGGAGGGGACACTGAAGCTTTCTTT. Its protein is CASSPGGDTEAFF.

The chain uses TRBV5-1 and TRBJ2-7; D not certain. The V end lost 2 bases, the J end lost 6 bases, and 6 bases lay between the germline ends. CDR3 length: 11 residues. Germline V gives CDR1 SGHRS, CDR2 YFSETQ. CDR3 residues: CASSFGVEQYF. CDR3 coding DNA: TGCGCCAGCAGCTTTGGGGTCGAGCAGTACTTC.

V and J are TRBV7-9 and TRBJ1-2, with D perhaps matching TRBD1 (5 bases). Germline CDR1 is SEHNR and CDR2 is FQNEAQ (reference sequence). V was clipped by 7 bases and J by 2 bases, with 14 bases between them. The CDR3 has 14 residues. Here the CDR3 reads CASTETGTNYGYTF. The CDR3 DNA is TGTGCCAGCACCGAAACCGGGACGAACTATGGCTACACCTTC.

This rearrangement joins TRBV11-2 to TRBJ2-7; D possibly corresponds to TRBD1 (6 bases). The CDR3 is made up of 18 amino acids. Trimming stripped 1 base from V and 2 bases from J, with 21 bases between. Germline assignment: CDR1 SGHAT and CDR2 FQNNGV. The CDR3 DNA sequence: TGTGCCAGCAGCTTAGGAAGGGTATTGGGCAGGGGCGCCTACGAGCAGTACTTC. This gives the protein CASSLGRVLGRGAYEQYF.

J is TRBJ1-3 and V is TRBV19; D is unresolved. Germline V gives CDR1 LNHDA, CDR2 SQIVND (reference sequence). Trimming cost V 5 bases and J 2 bases, with 10 bases left between them. The CDR3 has 14 residues. The CDR3 DNA reads TGTGCCAGTAGTTACAAGGCTCCTGGAAACACCATATATTTT. This translates into CASSYKAPGNTIYF.

This clone was counted once. The rearrangement links TRBV4-1 to TRBJ1-3; D not certain. Trimming removed 1 base from V and 0 bases from J, with 7 bases in between. This CDR3 is built from 15 residues. Germline V gene sequence: CDR1 MGHRA, CDR2 YSYEKL. The CDR3 sequence: CASSQVYSSGNTIYF. For the CDR3, the DNA is TGCGCCAGCAGCCAAGTTTATAGCTCTGGAAACACCATATATTTT.